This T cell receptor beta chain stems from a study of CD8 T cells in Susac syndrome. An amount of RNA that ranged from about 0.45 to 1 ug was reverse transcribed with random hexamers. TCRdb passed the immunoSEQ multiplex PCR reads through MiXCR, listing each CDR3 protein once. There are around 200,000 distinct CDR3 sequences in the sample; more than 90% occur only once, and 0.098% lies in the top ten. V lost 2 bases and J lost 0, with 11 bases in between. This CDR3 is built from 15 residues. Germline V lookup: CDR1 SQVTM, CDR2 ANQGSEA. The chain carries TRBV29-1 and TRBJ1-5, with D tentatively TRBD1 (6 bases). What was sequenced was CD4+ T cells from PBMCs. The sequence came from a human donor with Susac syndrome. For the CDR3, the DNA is TGCAGCGTTGAATTACAGGGTGGTAGCAATCAGCCCCAGCATTTT. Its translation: CSVELQGGSNQPQHF.